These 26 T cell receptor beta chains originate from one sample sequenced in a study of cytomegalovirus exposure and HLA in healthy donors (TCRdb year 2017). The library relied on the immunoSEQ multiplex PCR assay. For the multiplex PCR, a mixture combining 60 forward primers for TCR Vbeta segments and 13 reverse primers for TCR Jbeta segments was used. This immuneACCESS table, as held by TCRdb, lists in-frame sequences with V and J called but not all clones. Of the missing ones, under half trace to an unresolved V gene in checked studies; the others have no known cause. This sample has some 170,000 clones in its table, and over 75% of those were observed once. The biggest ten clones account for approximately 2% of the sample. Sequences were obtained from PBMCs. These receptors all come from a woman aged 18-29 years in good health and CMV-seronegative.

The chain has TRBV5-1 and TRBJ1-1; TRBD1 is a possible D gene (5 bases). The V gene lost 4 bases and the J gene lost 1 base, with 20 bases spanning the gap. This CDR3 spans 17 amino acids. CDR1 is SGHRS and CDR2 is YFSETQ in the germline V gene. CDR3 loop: CASSVRRGAGPNTEAFF. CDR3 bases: TGCGCCAGCAGCGTGCGGAGGGGCGCCGGTCCGAACACTGAAGCTTTCTTT.

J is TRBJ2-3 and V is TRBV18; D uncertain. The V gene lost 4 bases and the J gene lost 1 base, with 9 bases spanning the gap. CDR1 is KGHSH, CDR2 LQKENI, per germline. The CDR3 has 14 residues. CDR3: CASSLSPGTDTQYF. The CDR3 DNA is TGTGCCAGCTCACTTTCCCCAGGCACAGATACGCAGTATTTT.

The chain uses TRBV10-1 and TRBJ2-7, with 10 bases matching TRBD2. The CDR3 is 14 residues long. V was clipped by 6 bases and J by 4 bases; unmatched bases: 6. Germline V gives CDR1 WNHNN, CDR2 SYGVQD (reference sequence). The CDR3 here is CASSEREGRYEQYF. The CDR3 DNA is TGCGCCAGCAGCGAGCGGGAGGGCCGATACGAGCAGTACTTC.

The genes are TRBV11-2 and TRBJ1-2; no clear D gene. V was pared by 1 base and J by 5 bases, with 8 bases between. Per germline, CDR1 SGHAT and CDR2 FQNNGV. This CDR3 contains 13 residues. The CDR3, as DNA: TGTGCCAGCAGCTTAGGGGAGCGGTATGGCTACACCTTC. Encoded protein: CASSLGERYGYTF.

This CDR3 is CASSHPGQGERGSYNEQFF. Here the CDR3 DNA reads TGTGCCAGCAGCCACCCGGGACAGGGGGAACGAGGCTCCTACAATGAGCAGTTCTTC. V usage is TRBV7-9 and J usage is TRBJ2-1, with TRBD1 matching 11 bases. The CDR3 is 19 amino acids. The germline CDR1 and CDR2 sequences are SEHNR and FQNEAQ (reference sequence). The trim removed 5 bases at V and 0 bases at J, leaving 12 bases unmatched.

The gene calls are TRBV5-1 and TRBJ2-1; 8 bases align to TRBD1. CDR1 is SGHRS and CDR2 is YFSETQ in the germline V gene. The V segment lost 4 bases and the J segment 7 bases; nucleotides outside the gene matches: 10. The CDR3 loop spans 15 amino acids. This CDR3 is CASSRSGQGWNEQFF. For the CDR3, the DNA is TGCGCCAGCAGCAGGTCAGGACAGGGTTGGAATGAGCAGTTCTTC.

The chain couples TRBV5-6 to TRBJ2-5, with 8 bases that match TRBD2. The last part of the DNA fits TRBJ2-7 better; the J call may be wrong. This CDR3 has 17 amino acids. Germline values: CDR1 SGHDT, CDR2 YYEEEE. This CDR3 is CASSLGWAGGGSYEQYF. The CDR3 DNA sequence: TGTGCCAGCAGCTTGGGGTGGGCGGGGGGAGGCTCCTACGAGCAGTACTTC.

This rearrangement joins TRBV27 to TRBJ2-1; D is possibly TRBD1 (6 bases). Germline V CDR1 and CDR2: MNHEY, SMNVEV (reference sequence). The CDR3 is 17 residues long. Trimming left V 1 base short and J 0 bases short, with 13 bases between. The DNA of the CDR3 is TGTGCCAGCAGTTTATGGGGGCTAGGGAGCTCCTACAATGAGCAGTTCTTC. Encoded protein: CASSLWGLGSSYNEQFF.

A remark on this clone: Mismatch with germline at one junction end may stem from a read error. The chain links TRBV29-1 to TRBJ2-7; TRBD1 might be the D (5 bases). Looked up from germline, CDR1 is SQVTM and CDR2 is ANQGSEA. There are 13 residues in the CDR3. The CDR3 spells CSAEGQGMCEQYF. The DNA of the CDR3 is TGCAGCGCTGAAGGGCAGGGAATGTGCGAGCAGTACTTC.

The CDR3 DNA sequence: TGTGCCAGCTCACCACTTGTGAGGGATTCCTACGAGCAGTACTTC. It encodes CASSPLVRDSYEQYF. The chain is built from TRBV18 and TRBJ2-7; a weak D match, TRBD2 (5 bases). This CDR3 has 15 residues. Germline V gene data show CDR1 as KGHSH and CDR2 as LQKENI. V lost 1 base and J lost 1, with 11 bases in between.

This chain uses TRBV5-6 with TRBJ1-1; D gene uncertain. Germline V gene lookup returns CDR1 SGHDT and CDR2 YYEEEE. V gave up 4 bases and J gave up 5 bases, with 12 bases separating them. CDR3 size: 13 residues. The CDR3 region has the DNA TGTGCCAGCAGCGTCACCCTCCAGACTGAAGCTTTCTTT. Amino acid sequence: CASSVTLQTEAFF.

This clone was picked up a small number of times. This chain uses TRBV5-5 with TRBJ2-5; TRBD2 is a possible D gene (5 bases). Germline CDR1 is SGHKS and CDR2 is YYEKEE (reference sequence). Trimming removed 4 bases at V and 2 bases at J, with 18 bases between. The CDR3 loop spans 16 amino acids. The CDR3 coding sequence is TGTGCCAGCAGCCTCTATGGGGTCACGGGACAAGAGACCCAGTACTTC. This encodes CASSLYGVTGQETQYF.

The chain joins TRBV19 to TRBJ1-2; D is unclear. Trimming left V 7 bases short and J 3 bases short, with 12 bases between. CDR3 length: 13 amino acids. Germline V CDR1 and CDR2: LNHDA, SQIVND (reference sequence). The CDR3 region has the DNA TGTGCCAGTACTACCCGAACCTACTATGGCTACACCTTC. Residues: CASTTRTYYGYTF.

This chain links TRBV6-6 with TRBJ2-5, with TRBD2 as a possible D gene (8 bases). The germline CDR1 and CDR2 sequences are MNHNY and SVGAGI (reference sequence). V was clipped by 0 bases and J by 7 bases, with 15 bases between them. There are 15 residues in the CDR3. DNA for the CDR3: TGTGCCAGCAGTTACTCCCGGGAGGGGGCCGGGACCCAGTACTTC. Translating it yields CASSYSREGAGTQYF.

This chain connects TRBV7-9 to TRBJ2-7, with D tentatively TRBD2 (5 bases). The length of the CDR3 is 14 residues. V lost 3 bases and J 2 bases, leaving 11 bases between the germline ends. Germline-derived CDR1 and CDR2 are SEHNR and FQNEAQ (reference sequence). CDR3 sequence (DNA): TGTGCCAGCAGCTTTCCCGGGAACCCCTACGAGCAGTACTTC. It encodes CASSFPGNPYEQYF.

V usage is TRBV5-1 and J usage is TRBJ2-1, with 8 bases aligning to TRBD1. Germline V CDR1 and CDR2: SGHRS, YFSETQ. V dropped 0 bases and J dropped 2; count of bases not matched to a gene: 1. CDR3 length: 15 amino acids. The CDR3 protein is CASSLGQGPYNEQFF. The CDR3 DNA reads TGCGCCAGCAGCTTGGGACAGGGGCCCTACAATGAGCAGTTCTTC.

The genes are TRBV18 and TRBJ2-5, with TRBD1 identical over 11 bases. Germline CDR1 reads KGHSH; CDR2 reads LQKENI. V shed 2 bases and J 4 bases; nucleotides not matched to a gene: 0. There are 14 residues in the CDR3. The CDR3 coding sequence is TGTGCCAGCTCACCAGGGACAGGGGGAGAGACCCAGTACTTC. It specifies CASSPGTGGETQYF.

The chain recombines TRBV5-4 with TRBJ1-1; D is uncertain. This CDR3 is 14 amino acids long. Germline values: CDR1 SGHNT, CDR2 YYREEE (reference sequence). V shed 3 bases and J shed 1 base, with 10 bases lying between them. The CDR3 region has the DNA TGTGCCAGCAGCTCCCGACTGGAGAACACTGAAGCTTTCTTT. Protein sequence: CASSSRLENTEAFF.

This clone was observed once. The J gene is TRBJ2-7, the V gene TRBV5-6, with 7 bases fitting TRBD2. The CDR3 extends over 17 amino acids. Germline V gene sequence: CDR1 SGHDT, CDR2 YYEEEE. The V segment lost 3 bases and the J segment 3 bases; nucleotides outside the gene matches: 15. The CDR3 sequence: CASSSPTPRGRDYEQYF. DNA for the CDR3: TGTGCCAGCAGCTCCCCCACCCCAAGAGGGAGGGACTACGAGCAGTACTTC.

The CDR3 DNA is TGTGCCAGCAGCCAAGCGGGACAGGGGGGGACAGATACGCAGTATTTT. Its translation is CASSQAGQGGTDTQYF. The gene calls are TRBV4-2 and TRBJ2-3; the match to TRBD1 covers 11 bases. Looked up from germline, CDR1 is LGHNA and CDR2 is YNFKEQ. V shed 1 base and J 3 bases; nucleotides not matched to a gene: 3. The CDR3 is 16 residues long.

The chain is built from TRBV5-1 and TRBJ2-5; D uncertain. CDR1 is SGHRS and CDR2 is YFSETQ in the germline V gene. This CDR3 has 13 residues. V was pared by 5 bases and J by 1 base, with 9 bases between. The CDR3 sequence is CASRGGVQETQYF. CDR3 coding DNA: TGCGCCAGCAGGGGTGGAGTCCAAGAGACCCAGTACTTC.

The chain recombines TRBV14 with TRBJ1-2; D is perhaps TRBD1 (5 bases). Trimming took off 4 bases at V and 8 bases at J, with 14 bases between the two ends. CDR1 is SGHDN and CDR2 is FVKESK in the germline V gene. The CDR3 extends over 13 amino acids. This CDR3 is CASSPEWRGGYTF. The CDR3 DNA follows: TGTGCCAGCAGCCCCGAGTGGAGGGGAGGCTACACCTTC.

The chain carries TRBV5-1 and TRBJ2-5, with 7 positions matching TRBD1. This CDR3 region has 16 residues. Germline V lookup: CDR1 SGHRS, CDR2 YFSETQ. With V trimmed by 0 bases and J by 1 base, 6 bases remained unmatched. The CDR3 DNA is TGCGCCAGCAGCTTGGGGGGACAGTCAGTCCAAGAGACCCAGTACTTC. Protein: CASSLGGQSVQETQYF.

The CDR3 protein is CASSLLAGDEQYF. CDR3 sequence (DNA): TGCGCCAGCAGCTTGCTAGCGGGAGACGAGCAGTACTTC. The gene calls are TRBV5-1 and TRBJ2-7, with 10 bases matching TRBD2. Trimming removed 1 base from V and 5 bases from J; junction bases left unmatched: 0. The CDR3 runs 13 residues. Germline values: CDR1 SGHRS, CDR2 YFSETQ.

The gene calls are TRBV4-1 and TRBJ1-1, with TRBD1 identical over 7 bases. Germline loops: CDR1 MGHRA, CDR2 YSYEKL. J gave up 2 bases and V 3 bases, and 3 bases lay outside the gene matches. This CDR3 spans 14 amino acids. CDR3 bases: TGCGCCAGCAGCCAGAGACAGGGAAACACTGAAGCTTTCTTT. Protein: CASSQRQGNTEAFF.

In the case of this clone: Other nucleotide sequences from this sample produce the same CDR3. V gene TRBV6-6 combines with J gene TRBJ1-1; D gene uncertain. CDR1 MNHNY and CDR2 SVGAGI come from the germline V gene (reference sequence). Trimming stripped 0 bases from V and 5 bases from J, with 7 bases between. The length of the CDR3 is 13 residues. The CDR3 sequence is CASSYSAGTEAFF. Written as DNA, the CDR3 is TGTGCCAGCAGTTACTCGGCGGGTACTGAAGCTTTCTTT.